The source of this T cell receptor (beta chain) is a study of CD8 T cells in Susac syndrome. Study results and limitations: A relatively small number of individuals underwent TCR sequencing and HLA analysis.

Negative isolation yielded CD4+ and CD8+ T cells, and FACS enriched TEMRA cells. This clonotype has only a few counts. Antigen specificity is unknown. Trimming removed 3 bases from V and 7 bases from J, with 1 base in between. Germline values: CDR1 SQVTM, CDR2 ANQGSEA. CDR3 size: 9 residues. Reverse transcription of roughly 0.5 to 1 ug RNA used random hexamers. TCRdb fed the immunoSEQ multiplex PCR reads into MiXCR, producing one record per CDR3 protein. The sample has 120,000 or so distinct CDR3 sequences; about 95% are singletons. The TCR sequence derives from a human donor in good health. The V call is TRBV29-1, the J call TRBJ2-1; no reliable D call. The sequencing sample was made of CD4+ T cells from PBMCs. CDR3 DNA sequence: TGCAGCGTTGAGAATGAGCAGTTCTTC. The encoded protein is CSVENEQFF.